This T cell receptor beta chain was captured by sequencing in a study of neurological immune-mediated disorders. TCRdb reprocessed the 5' RACE reads with MiXCR, giving one entry per CDR3 protein. Found here are under 40,000 distinct CDR3 sequences, about 4.8% of them singletons; the top ten hold 23%. The sample holds many counts of this clonotype. The source of this sequence is a man between 18 and 35 years old in good health. The sample was PBMCs.

The CDR3 sequence is CASSPTLFGQGIPYEQYF. The CDR3 DNA reads as TGTGCCAGCTCACCAACGCTCTTTGGACAGGGGATACCCTACGAGCAGTACTTC. The J gene is TRBJ2-7, the V gene TRBV18; 9 nucleotides align to TRBD1. This CDR3 is built from 18 residues. The J segment lost 2 bases and the V segment lost 2 bases, leaving 13 bases of the junction unmatched. Germline-derived CDR1 and CDR2 are KGHSH and LQKENI. Based on the CDR3 plus reference TRBV18 and TRBJ2-7, the full variable domain is NAGVMQNPRHLVRRRGQEARLRCSPMKGHSHVYWYRQLPEEGLKFMVYLQKENIIDESGMPKERFSAEFPKEGPSILRIQQVVRGDSAAYFCASSPTLFGQGIPYEQYFGPGTRLTVT.